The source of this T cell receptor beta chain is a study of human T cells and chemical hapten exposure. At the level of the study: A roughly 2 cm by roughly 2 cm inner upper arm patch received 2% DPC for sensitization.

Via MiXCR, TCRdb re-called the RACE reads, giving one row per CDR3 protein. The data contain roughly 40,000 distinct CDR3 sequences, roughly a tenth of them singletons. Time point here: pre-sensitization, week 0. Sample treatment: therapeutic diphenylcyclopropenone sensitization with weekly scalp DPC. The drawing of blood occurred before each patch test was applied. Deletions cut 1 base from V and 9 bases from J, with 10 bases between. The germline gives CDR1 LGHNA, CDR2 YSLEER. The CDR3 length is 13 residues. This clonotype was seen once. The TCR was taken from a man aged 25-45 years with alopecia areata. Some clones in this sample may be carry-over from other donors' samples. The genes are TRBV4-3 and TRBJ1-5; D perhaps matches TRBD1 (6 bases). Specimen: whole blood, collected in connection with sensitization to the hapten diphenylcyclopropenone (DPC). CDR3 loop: CASSQVGARPQHF. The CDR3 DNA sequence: TGCGCCAGCAGCCAAGTGGGGGCGAGGCCCCAGCATTTT.